The sample holds many counts of the clone carrying this T cell receptor (beta chain). The antigen is unknown. This entry belongs to a study of T cell repertoires in cytomegalovirus infection. Findings of the study overall: Dominant in the ex vivo response were TCR beta clonotypes restricted by HLA-C and specific for CMV.

TCRdb re-called the reads through MiXCR, storing one row per CDR3 protein. The sample carries about 360,000 distinct CDR3 sequences, around 18% recorded once. CDR1 is SEHNR, CDR2 FQNEAQ, per germline (reference sequence). Trimming removed 1 base at V and 0 bases at J, with 5 bases between. The CDR3 loop spans 14 amino acids. This receptor was obtained from a human donor in good health (CMV status not recorded). Some clones in this sample may be carry-over from other donors' samples. The chain couples TRBV7-9 to TRBJ2-3; D ambiguous. The material sequenced was PBMCs. This chain's CDR3 is CASSLVTSTDTQYF. The CDR3 DNA sequence: TGTGCCAGCAGCTTAGTCACCAGCACAGATACGCAGTATTTT.